Each of the 26 T cell receptor beta chains below was sequenced from the same sample in a study of T cell changes during pregnancy in multiple sclerosis. Sequencing was performed with immunoSEQ multiplex PCR; in TCRdb, only in-frame clones are kept and a portion is missing. The data show roughly 80,000 clones, about 91% seen once. The material was peripheral blood, obtained before pregnancy. Every receptor here comes from a female donor with multiple sclerosis, enrolled in a pregnancy study.

J is TRBJ1-1 and V is TRBV10-3; D not certain. The V end was cut by 5 bases, the J end by 1 base, with 14 bases between. CDR3 length: 15 amino acids. CDR1 and CDR2 (germline): ENHRY, SYGVKD. Here the CDR3 reads CAISPLPGTNTEAFF. CDR3 bases: TGTGCCATCAGTCCCCTCCCGGGTACGAACACTGAAGCTTTCTTT.

This CDR3 is CASSSTSGGADTQYF. The DNA of the CDR3 is TGTGCCAGCAGCTCCACTAGCGGGGGGGCAGATACGCAGTATTTT. This chain uses TRBV7-2 with TRBJ2-3, with TRBD2 matching 13 bases. Trimming took 4 bases from V and 4 from J; bases not matched to a gene: 2. This CDR3 has 15 residues. Germline CDR1 is SGHTA and CDR2 is FQGNSA.

The rearrangement joins TRBV5-5 to TRBJ1-2; D not resolved. Germline loops: CDR1 SGHKS, CDR2 YYEKEE (reference sequence). The CDR3 runs to 14 residues. V was cut by 0 bases and J by 0 bases, with 6 bases left in between. DNA for the CDR3: TGTGCCAGCAGCTTGGCAGGAACTAACTATGGCTACACCTTC. Protein: CASSLAGTNYGYTF.

The chain employs TRBV2 and TRBJ2-3, with D unresolved. The CDR3 runs 12 residues. The germline CDR1 and CDR2 sequences are SNHLY and FYNNEI. V was pared by 7 bases and J by 1 base, with 6 bases between. In nucleotides, the CDR3 is TGTGCCAGCAACGAGGGCACAGATACGCAGTATTTT. Amino acid sequence: CASNEGTDTQYF.

This chain uses TRBV19 with TRBJ2-1, with TRBD2 identical over 10 bases. The CDR3 has 16 residues. V lost 1 base, J lost 3 bases, and 3 bases stayed unmatched. The germline V gene encodes CDR1 LNHDA and CDR2 SQIVND (reference sequence). The CDR3 DNA follows: TGTGCCAGTAGTATAGGGACTAGCGGCCTCTACAATGAGCAGTTCTTC. It specifies CASSIGTSGLYNEQFF.

The chain couples TRBV13 to TRBJ2-3; maybe TRBD2 (6 bases). CDR1 and CDR2 (germline): PRHDT, FYEKMQ (reference sequence). The CDR3 is made up of 17 amino acids. With 4 bases removed from V and 1 base from J, the gap between germline ends came to 18 bases. The chain's CDR3 is CASSSDRLEVGTDTQYF. CDR3 sequence (DNA): TGTGCCAGCAGCTCCGACCGACTAGAGGTTGGCACAGATACGCAGTATTTT. Looking up the rest from reference TRBV13 and TRBJ2-3 gives the full variable domain: AAGVIQSPRHLIKEKRETATLKCYPIPRHDTVYWYQQGPGQDPQFLISFYEKMQSDKGSIPDRFSAQQFSDYHSELNMSSLELGDSALYFCASSSDRLEVGTDTQYFGPGTRLTVL.

The V call is TRBV29-1, the J call TRBJ2-7, with a weak D call TRBD2 (5 bases). V lost 7 bases to trimming and J lost 5 bases, with 12 bases between them. CDR1 is SQVTM, CDR2 ANQGSEA, per germline. This CDR3 contains 11 residues. The CDR3 sequence is CSAGMVDEQYF. CDR3 nucleotides: TGCAGCGCCGGGATGGTGGACGAGCAGTACTTC.

The chain joins TRBV4-1 to TRBJ2-7; 9 bases line up with TRBD2. The CDR3 runs to 13 residues. Germline V gives CDR1 MGHRA, CDR2 YSYEKL. Germline trimming cut 4 bases from V and 12 bases from J; bases unmatched to any gene: 10. This chain's CDR3 is CASSRLSGSKGYF. For the CDR3, the DNA is TGCGCCAGCAGCCGCCTTAGCGGGAGTAAGGGGTACTTC.

The chain employs TRBV19 and TRBJ1-5; 7 nucleotides align to TRBD1. In germline, CDR1 is LNHDA, CDR2 SQIVND (reference sequence). With V trimmed by 4 bases and J by 0 bases, 9 bases remained unmatched. CDR3 length: 17 amino acids. CDR3: CASSTGGDSASNQPQHF. In nucleotides, the CDR3 is TGTGCCAGTAGTACGGGGGGGGACAGCGCTAGCAATCAGCCCCAGCATTTT.

V and J are TRBV6-5 and TRBJ2-7; TRBD1 is a possible D gene (5 bases). Germline CDR1 and CDR2: MNHEY and SVGAGI. V lost 5 bases and J lost 2, with 7 bases in between. This CDR3 has 12 residues. CDR3 in DNA: TGTGCCAGCAGTGAGACAGCCTACGAGCAGTACTTC. It translates to CASSETAYEQYF.

The genes are TRBV9 and TRBJ2-1; D is uncertain. Between the trimmed V and J ends, which lost 7 bases and 6 bases, there was a span of 14 bases. Germline V gives CDR1 SGDLS, CDR2 YYNGEE. CDR3 length: 13 residues. The CDR3 loop is CASGSLVSNEQFF. CDR3 DNA: TGTGCCAGCGGGTCCCTAGTGTCCAATGAGCAGTTCTTC.

The chain uses TRBV6-4 and TRBJ2-1; the D gene is possibly TRBD2 (5 bases). With 4 bases removed from V and 7 bases from J, the gap between germline ends came to 11 bases. Germline V gene sequence: CDR1 MRHNA, CDR2 SNTAGT. This CDR3 contains 13 residues. Here the CDR3 reads CASSASTTNEQFF. Written as DNA, the CDR3 is TGTGCCAGCAGTGCGTCGACTACGAATGAGCAGTTCTTC.

The table lists this clone with a count of one. The chain has TRBV18 and TRBJ2-1, with D possibly being TRBD2 (6 bases). The CDR3 totals 14 residues. V lost 1 base and J lost 7, with 11 bases in between. Germline V gene data show CDR1 as KGHSH and CDR2 as LQKENI. The CDR3 sequence: CASSPRAGSNEQFF. As DNA, the CDR3 is TGTGCCAGCTCACCACGGGCGGGATCAAATGAGCAGTTCTTC.

The chain is built from TRBV29-1 and TRBJ2-7; 7 bases are shared with TRBD1. CDR1 and CDR2 from the germline V gene are SQVTM and ANQGSEA. The CDR3 has 13 residues. CDR3 sequence: CGVQTGSINEQYF. DNA for the CDR3: TGCGGAGTTCAGACAGGGTCGATAAACGAGCAGTACTTC.

The genes are TRBV7-2 and TRBJ2-2, with D hard to call. The CDR3 loop spans 13 amino acids. Trimming removed 4 bases from V and 7 bases from J, with 10 bases in between. CDR1 and CDR2 (germline): SGHTA, FQGNSA. The CDR3 nucleotides read TGTGCCAGCAGCTCTGGAGTGGGCGGGGAGCTGTTTTTT. Translating it yields CASSSGVGGELFF.

This clone is a singleton in its sample. The chain joins TRBV28 to TRBJ2-1; D is perhaps TRBD1 (5 bases). The V end lost 3 bases, the J end lost 1 base, and 13 bases lay between the germline ends. Germline V CDR1 and CDR2: MDHEN, SYDVKM. The length of the CDR3 is 16 residues. The CDR3 reads CASSFGAKVSYNEQFF. DNA for the CDR3: TGTGCCAGCAGTTTTGGGGCGAAGGTGTCCTACAATGAGCAGTTCTTC.

The chain carries TRBV25-1 and TRBJ1-2; perhaps TRBD1 as D (5 bases). V was pared by 5 bases and J by 4 bases, with 17 bases between. The CDR3 is 15 amino acids. From germline, CDR1 is MGHDK and CDR2 SYGVNS. CDR3 residues: CASSTRQTRTYGYTF. The DNA for the CDR3 is TGTGCCAGCAGTACCCGACAGACCCGAACCTATGGCTACACCTTC.

The V and J genes are TRBV6-1 and TRBJ2-7; the D gene is possibly TRBD2 (6 bases). This CDR3 contains 14 residues. The germline gives CDR1 MNHNS, CDR2 SASEGT. V lost 4 bases and J 1 base, leaving 11 bases between the germline ends. CDR3 amino acids: CASSVSGSSYEQYF. CDR3 coding DNA: TGTGCCAGCAGTGTGAGCGGGTCTTCCTACGAGCAGTACTTC.

The rearrangement joins TRBV5-1 to TRBJ1-1, with 7 bases that match TRBD1. J was trimmed by 5 bases and V by 1 base; bases with no gene match: 5. The CDR3 loop spans 14 amino acids. CDR1 SGHRS and CDR2 YFSETQ come from the germline V gene. The CDR3 reads CASSLSQGVTEAFF. CDR3 in DNA: TGCGCCAGCAGCTTGAGCCAGGGGGTAACTGAAGCTTTCTTT.

The chain links TRBV28 to TRBJ1-5; a possible D gene is TRBD1 (6 bases). The CDR3 totals 17 residues. The V end was cut by 2 bases, the J end by 5 bases, with 19 bases between. Germline CDR1 reads MDHEN; CDR2 reads SYDVKM. In DNA form, the CDR3 reads TGTGCCAGCAGTTTAAAGGGAGCAGGGGTTCGGGATCAGCCCCAGCATTTT. Translation gives CASSLKGAGVRDQPQHF.

CDR3 sequence: CASSHAGTGPNNEQFF. As DNA, the CDR3 is TGCGCCAGCAGTCATGCCGGGACAGGTCCAAACAATGAGCAGTTCTTC. The chain joins TRBV23-1 to TRBJ2-1, with 8 positions matching TRBD1. TRBV23-1 is placed among ORFs of uncertain function. The V and J ends lost 3 bases and 5 bases, in that order; junction bases with no gene match: 9. The CDR3 has 16 amino acids.

This clone was found a few times. This chain links TRBV28 with TRBJ1-1; 8 positions match TRBD1. The CDR3 covers 13 residues. Germline V gene sequence: CDR1 MDHEN, CDR2 SYDVKM. J lost 8 bases, V lost 1 base, and 3 bases had no gene match. In nucleotides, the CDR3 is TGTGCCAGCAGTTTATCAGGGGGCACAGAAGCTTTCTTT. The encoded protein is CASSLSGGTEAFF.

The gene calls are TRBV6-5 and TRBJ2-7; a possible D gene is TRBD1 (5 bases). The CDR3 runs 15 residues. Deletions cut 6 bases from V and 0 bases from J, with 15 bases between. Germline assignment: CDR1 MNHEY and CDR2 SVGAGI. CDR3: CASSLLWGGSYEQYF. As DNA, the CDR3 is TGTGCCAGCAGCCTTCTGTGGGGCGGCTCCTACGAGCAGTACTTC.

V usage is TRBV4-2 and J usage is TRBJ1-5, with 7 positions matching TRBD1. The length of the CDR3 is 15 residues. The V gene's germline CDR1 is LGHNA and CDR2 YNFKEQ. V lost 0 bases, J lost 3 bases, and 2 bases stayed unmatched. The CDR3 DNA is TGTGCCAGCAGCCAAGATGGACAGGACAATCAGCCCCAGCATTTT. Its protein product is CASSQDGQDNQPQHF.

The CDR3 region has the DNA TGTGCCAGCAGTCCCATAACCGGGACAGGGTCGTATTTT. This gives the protein CASSPITGTGSYF. The rearrangement uses TRBV7-8 and TRBJ2-3; 9 nucleotides line up with TRBD1. This CDR3 is built from 13 residues. Germline V gene lookup returns CDR1 SGHVS and CDR2 FQNEAQ. Trimming cost V 6 bases and J 14 bases; bases outside gene matches: 12.

The chain joins TRBV5-5 to TRBJ1-3, with a weak D call TRBD1 (5 bases). This CDR3 has 16 amino acids. CDR1 is SGHKS and CDR2 is YYEKEE in the germline V gene (reference sequence). V lost 1 base to trimming and J lost 2 bases, with 13 bases between them. The CDR3 sequence is CASSLLPGQAGNTIYF. CDR3 coding DNA: TGTGCCAGCAGCTTGCTTCCAGGGCAAGCTGGAAACACCATATATTTT.